The TCR beta chain under discussion was sequenced for a study of persistence of HIV-infected CD4 T cells. Notes on the study in general: CMV- and Gag-responding cells had lower TCRbeta richness than CD3/CD28-responding cells.

Nonspecific anti-CD3/anti-CD28 bead stimulation represents the broad CD4+ T cell repertoire. Sorting of responding CD4+ T cells relied on upregulated CD40 ligand together with CD69. This clone appeared once. Its matching antigen is unknown. The immunoSEQ assay was version 4, run in survey mode. Clones were sequenced by immunoSEQ multiplex PCR, and TCRdb holds only the in-frame ones, with some missing. Altogether 35,000 to 55,000 clones are present, approximately 90% being singletons, with the ten largest covering around 2%. The CDR3 runs 12 residues. CDR1 and CDR2 from the germline V gene are LNHDA and SQIVND (reference sequence). V was shortened by 5 bases and J by 3 bases, with 7 bases between the two germline ends.

The TCR originated in an adult man with HIV who was CMV-seropositive. Specimen: CD4+ T cells sorted from PBMCs after roughly 20-hour stimulation, collected from a patient who received antiretroviral therapy. The V gene is TRBV19, the J gene TRBJ1-2, with D tentatively TRBD1 (6 bases). The DNA of the CDR3 is TGTGCCAGTAGTTACAGGGACTATGGCTACACCTTC. This translates into CASSYRDYGYTF.